Below, 25 T cell receptor beta chains from the same sample are listed, as sequenced in a study of blood T cell repertoires in COVID-19 (dated by TCRdb to about 2020). The method was the immunoSEQ multiplex PCR assay. The table comes from immuneACCESS by way of TCRdb, which keeps in-frame sequences with V and J called. Part of the clones is missing from these tables; in studies checked, under half for an unresolved V gene and the rest for unknown reasons. Across this sample there are 250,000 or so clones, with around nine tenths seen only once. The top ten clones comprise 0.85% to 1% of the sample. Source material: peripheral blood. The source is a woman aged 40 to 50 who had recovered from COVID-19.

This rearrangement joins TRBV7-8 to TRBJ2-5; D is perhaps TRBD1 (6 bases). Germline-derived CDR1 and CDR2 are SGHVS and FQNEAQ. The CDR3 length is 12 residues. Trimming removed 5 bases from V and 6 bases from J, with 10 bases in between. The CDR3 region is CASSQQGKTQYF. CDR3 nucleotide sequence: TGTGCCAGCAGCCAGCAGGGGAAGACCCAGTACTTC.

The V gene is TRBV6-1, the J gene TRBJ1-1; 7 nucleotides agree with TRBD1. This CDR3 comprises 14 residues. Germline V gives CDR1 MNHNS, CDR2 SASEGT. V lost 1 base and J lost 4; bases outside the gene matches: 3. The CDR3 sequence is CASSEDRGGTEAFF. CDR3 coding DNA: TGTGCCAGCAGTGAAGACAGGGGAGGCACTGAAGCTTTCTTT.

The rearrangement joins TRBV5-1 to TRBJ2-1; D is possibly TRBD2 (6 bases). The germline V gene has CDR1 SGHRS and CDR2 YFSETQ. The CDR3 has 15 amino acids. V lost 4 bases and J 5 bases, leaving 16 bases between the germline ends. CDR3 sequence: CASSAGEAADNEQFF. CDR3 DNA: TGCGCCAGCAGCGCCGGGGAGGCGGCCGACAATGAGCAGTTCTTC.

The chain employs TRBV20-1 and TRBJ2-7, with a possible D match to TRBD1 (6 bases). V lost 5 bases, J lost 3 bases, and 23 bases lay in between. Looked up from germline, CDR1 is DFQATT and CDR2 is SNEGSKA (reference sequence). The CDR3 runs 16 residues. Here the CDR3 reads CSARARDKGNFYEQYF. The CDR3 DNA reads as TGCAGTGCTCGTGCCCGGGACAAGGGGAACTTCTACGAGCAGTACTTC.

The chain recombines TRBV27 with TRBJ2-5; a weak D match, TRBD1 (6 bases). CDR3 length: 15 amino acids. Germline V gene data show CDR1 as MNHEY and CDR2 as SMNVEV (reference sequence). Trimming stripped 4 bases from V and 1 base from J, with 13 bases between. The CDR3 loop is CASSYRARPQETQYF. The CDR3 DNA follows: TGTGCCAGCAGTTACAGGGCCAGGCCCCAAGAGACCCAGTACTTC.

The V and J genes are TRBV10-3 and TRBJ2-5; TRBD1 aligns across 7 bases. Germline V gene lookup returns CDR1 ENHRY and CDR2 SYGVKD. V was clipped by 6 bases and J by 0 bases; unmatched bases: 1. This CDR3 comprises 13 residues. CDR3 nucleotides: TGTGCCATCAGCGGGACAGACCAAGAGACCCAGTACTTC. It is translated as CAISGTDQETQYF.

The chain carries TRBV25-1 and TRBJ1-5; no definite D call. Trimming shortened V by 1 base and J by 8 bases, and 9 bases separated the two germline ends. Germline V lookup: CDR1 MGHDK, CDR2 SYGVNS. The CDR3 covers 13 residues. The chain's CDR3 is CASSESYGEPQHF. The CDR3 DNA sequence: TGTGCCAGCAGTGAATCTTACGGGGAGCCCCAGCATTTT. The whole variable domain, filled in from reference TRBV25-1 and TRBJ1-5, reads EADIYQTPRYLVIGTGKKITLECSQTMGHDKMYWYQQDPGMELHLIHYSYGVNSTEKGDLSSESTVSRIRTEHFPLTLESARPSHTSQYLCASSESYGEPQHFGDGTRLSIL.

V is TRBV7-2 and J is TRBJ2-3, with 12 bases fitting TRBD2. Germline values: CDR1 SGHTA, CDR2 FQGNSA. J gave up 4 bases and V 5 bases, and 7 bases lay outside the gene matches. The CDR3 runs 16 residues. The DNA of the CDR3 is TGTGCCAGCAGCCCTTGGCTAGCGGGAGGGCCAGATACGCAGTATTTT. This translates into CASSPWLAGGPDTQYF.

The chain combines TRBV5-8 with TRBJ1-5; unclear D gene. This CDR3 is 12 amino acids long. The germline V gene has CDR1 SGHTS and CDR2 YDEGEE. V lost 0 bases and J 8 bases, leaving 6 bases between the germline ends. CDR3 sequence (DNA): TGTGCCAGCAGCTTGGTACCGGAGCCCCAGCATTTT. It translates to CASSLVPEPQHF.

This chain joins TRBV28 and TRBJ1-2, with a possible D match to TRBD1 (6 bases). Between the trimmed V and J ends, which lost 6 bases and 4 bases, there was a span of 15 bases. Germline-derived CDR1 and CDR2 are MDHEN and SYDVKM. CDR3 size: 14 residues. CDR3 nucleotide sequence: TGTGCCAGCAGCCCCACAGGGTTAAGCTATGGCTACACCTTC. It encodes CASSPTGLSYGYTF.

The V gene is TRBV6-5, the J gene TRBJ2-7, with D maybe TRBD1 (6 bases). With 6 bases removed from V and 1 base from J, the gap between germline ends came to 16 bases. Germline assignment: CDR1 MNHEY and CDR2 SVGAGI. CDR3 size: 15 residues. The DNA for the CDR3 is TGTGCCAGCAGGGGGCAGGGGAAAGCTTCCTACGAGCAGTACTTC. Protein: CASRGQGKASYEQYF.

This clone occurred once. The rearrangement joins TRBV9 to TRBJ2-5; 11 nucleotides align to TRBD2. Germline CDR1 and CDR2: SGDLS and YYNGEE. With V trimmed by 4 bases and J by 5 bases, 10 bases remained unmatched. CDR3 size: 16 residues. The CDR3 DNA follows: TGTGCCAGCAGCCCAGTCACTAGCGGGAGTTACGAGACCCAGTACTTC. Its translation: CASSPVTSGSYETQYF.

The chain links TRBV2 to TRBJ2-1; TRBD2 matches at 15 bases. The germline CDR1 and CDR2 sequences are SNHLY and FYNNEI. Trimming at V came to 6 bases and at J to 10 bases, leaving 10 bases not matched to a gene. This CDR3 comprises 16 residues. CDR3 sequence: CASSKGLAGGPSEQFF. The CDR3 DNA sequence: TGTGCCAGCAGCAAAGGACTAGCGGGAGGGCCTAGCGAGCAGTTCTTC.

The V and J genes are TRBV28 and TRBJ2-5; TRBD2 aligns across 7 bases. Germline V lookup: CDR1 MDHEN, CDR2 SYDVKM. Unmatched junction bases numbered 13, after V lost 6 bases and J lost 0 bases. This CDR3 spans 17 amino acids. In nucleotides, the CDR3 is TGTGCCAGCAGGACCGGGGCTAGCGGTTCGTACCAAGAGACCCAGTACTTC. Translation: CASRTGASGSYQETQYF.

V and J are TRBV24-1 and TRBJ1-1, with 8 bases aligning to TRBD1. Germline V CDR1 and CDR2: KGHDR, SFDVKD. This CDR3 comprises 15 residues. The V and J ends lost 4 bases and 1 base, in that order; junction bases with no gene match: 4. This chain's CDR3 is CATSDSGGRNTEAFF. In DNA, the CDR3 is TGTGCCACCAGTGACTCAGGGGGCAGGAACACTGAAGCTTTCTTT.

The chain is built from TRBV19 and TRBJ2-7; TRBD1 matches at 8 bases. This CDR3 contains 14 residues. Germline V gene sequence: CDR1 LNHDA, CDR2 SQIVND (reference sequence). Unmatched junction bases numbered 3, after V lost 3 bases and J lost 2 bases. CDR3 coding DNA: TGTGCCAGTAGTATCAGGACAGGGACCTACGAGCAGTACTTC. Encoded protein: CASSIRTGTYEQYF.

The chain links TRBV28 to TRBJ2-7; a possible D gene is TRBD1 (6 bases). This CDR3 is 15 amino acids long. Trimming removed 6 bases from V and 2 bases from J, with 17 bases in between. The germline CDR1 and CDR2 sequences are MDHEN and SYDVKM. CDR3 sequence: CASRLGAAIAYEQYF. DNA for the CDR3: TGTGCCAGCAGGTTGGGGGCGGCGATTGCCTACGAGCAGTACTTC.

This chain joins TRBV30 and TRBJ1-6; 7 bases are a match to TRBD1. Per germline, CDR1 GTSNPN and CDR2 SVGIG (reference sequence). The CDR3 has 12 amino acids. Trimming removed 5 bases from V and 9 bases from J; junction bases left unmatched: 4. The chain's CDR3 is CAWDRDSSPLHF. For the CDR3, the DNA is TGTGCCTGGGACCGGGACAGTTCACCCCTCCACTTT.

The V call is TRBV28, the J call TRBJ2-7; 11 bases are shared with TRBD1. Germline V gives CDR1 MDHEN, CDR2 SYDVKM. The CDR3 runs to 15 residues. V lost 3 bases, J lost 4 bases, and 5 bases stayed unmatched. CDR3 in amino acids: CASSLPGQGGYEQYF. The CDR3 DNA reads as TGTGCCAGCAGTTTGCCGGGACAGGGGGGATACGAGCAGTACTTC. Full variable domain (rest looked up from reference TRBV28 and TRBJ2-7): DVKVTQSSRYLVKRTGEKVFLECVQDMDHENMFWYRQDPGLGLRLIYFSYDVKMKEKGDIPEGYSVSREKKERFSLILESASTNQTSMYLCASSLPGQGGYEQYFGPGTRLTVT.

The chain joins TRBV4-1 to TRBJ1-6, with D unresolved. CDR3 length: 16 residues. Germline V gene lookup returns CDR1 MGHRA and CDR2 YSYEKL. Trimming cost V 6 bases and J 3 bases, with 15 bases left between them. The CDR3 nucleotides read TGCGCCAGCAGAGGCGGCGGGAACGTCTATAATTCACCCCTCCACTTT. This gives the protein CASRGGGNVYNSPLHF.

V is TRBV21-1 and J is TRBJ2-3; TRBD2 is the table's D call and was not checked against the DNA. TRBV21-1 is a listed pseudogene. This CDR3 contains 15 residues. Written as DNA, the CDR3 is TGTGCCAGCAGCAAAGGACTAGCGGGAGCAGATACGCAGTATTTT. This encodes CASSKGLAGADTQYF.

The CDR3 loop is CARPRQGARNEQFF. The DNA of the CDR3 is TGTGCCCGTCCACGACAGGGGGCTAGGAATGAGCAGTTCTTC. The V and J genes are TRBV30 and TRBJ2-1; 10 nucleotides agree with TRBD1. The CDR3 extends over 14 amino acids. Germline V gene data show CDR1 as GTSNPN and CDR2 as SVGIG (reference sequence). J lost 7 bases, V lost 8 bases, and 11 bases had no gene match.

This chain uses TRBV9 with TRBJ1-1; D gene uncertain. Per germline, CDR1 SGDLS and CDR2 YYNGEE. The V and J ends lost 1 base and 0 bases respectively, with 4 bases between them. The CDR3 spans 13 residues. DNA of the CDR3: TGTGCCAGCAGCGTACAGTTGAACACTGAAGCTTTCTTT. It specifies CASSVQLNTEAFF.

The chain joins TRBV28 to TRBJ2-1; possibly TRBD2 for D (6 bases). V was pared by 3 bases and J by 7 bases, with 19 bases between. In germline, CDR1 is MDHEN, CDR2 SYDVKM. The CDR3 has 16 amino acids. CDR3: CASSFGLGRESNEQFF. The CDR3 bases are TGTGCCAGCAGTTTTGGTTTGGGTCGGGAGAGTAATGAGCAGTTCTTC.

This clone was observed a few times. The chain has TRBV7-8 and TRBJ1-3; D remains unclear. The germline V gene encodes CDR1 SGHVS and CDR2 FQNEAQ. This CDR3 contains 13 residues. Trimming stripped 8 bases from V and 0 bases from J, with 8 bases between. CDR3 sequence (DNA): TGTGCCAGCGGAGGCAGCTCTGGAAACACCATATATTTT. Translating gives CASGGSSGNTIYF.